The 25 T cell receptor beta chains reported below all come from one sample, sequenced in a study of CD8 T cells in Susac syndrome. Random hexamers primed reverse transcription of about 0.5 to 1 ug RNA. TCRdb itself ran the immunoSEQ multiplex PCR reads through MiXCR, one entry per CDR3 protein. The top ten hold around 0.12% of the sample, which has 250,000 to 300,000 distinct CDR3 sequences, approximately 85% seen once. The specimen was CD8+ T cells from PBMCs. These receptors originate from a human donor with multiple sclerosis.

The CDR3 here is CASSSLTGSTEAFF. CDR3 nucleotide sequence: TGTGCCAGCAGTTCCTTGACAGGGTCCACTGAAGCTTTCTTT. The chain carries TRBV27 and TRBJ1-1, with 7 bases matching TRBD1. Per germline, CDR1 MNHEY and CDR2 SMNVEV (reference sequence). The trim removed 4 bases at V and 4 bases at J, leaving 6 bases unmatched. CDR3 length: 14 residues.

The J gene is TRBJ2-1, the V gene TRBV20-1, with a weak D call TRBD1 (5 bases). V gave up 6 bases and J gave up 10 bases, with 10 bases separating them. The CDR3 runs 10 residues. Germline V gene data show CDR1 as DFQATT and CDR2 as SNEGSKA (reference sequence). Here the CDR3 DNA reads TGCAGTGCGGCGCGGACAGAGCAGTTCTTC. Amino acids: CSAARTEQFF.

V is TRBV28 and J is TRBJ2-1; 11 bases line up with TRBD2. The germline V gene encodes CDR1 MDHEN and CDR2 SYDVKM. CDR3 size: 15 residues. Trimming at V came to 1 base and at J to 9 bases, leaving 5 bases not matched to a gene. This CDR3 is CASSLSTSGRAEQFF. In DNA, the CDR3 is TGTGCCAGCAGTTTATCTACTAGCGGGAGAGCTGAGCAGTTCTTC. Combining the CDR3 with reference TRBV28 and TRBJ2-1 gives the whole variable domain DVKVTQSSRYLVKRTGEKVFLECVQDMDHENMFWYRQDPGLGLRLIYFSYDVKMKEKGDIPEGYSVSREKKERFSLILESASTNQTSMYLCASSLSTSGRAEQFFGPGTRLTVL.

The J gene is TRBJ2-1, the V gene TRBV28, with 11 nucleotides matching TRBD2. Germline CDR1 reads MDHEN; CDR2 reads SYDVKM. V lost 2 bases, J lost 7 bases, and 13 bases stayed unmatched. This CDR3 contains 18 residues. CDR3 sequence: CASSLILAGEGIENEQFF. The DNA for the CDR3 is TGTGCCAGCAGTTTAATACTAGCGGGAGAAGGGATTGAGAATGAGCAGTTCTTC.

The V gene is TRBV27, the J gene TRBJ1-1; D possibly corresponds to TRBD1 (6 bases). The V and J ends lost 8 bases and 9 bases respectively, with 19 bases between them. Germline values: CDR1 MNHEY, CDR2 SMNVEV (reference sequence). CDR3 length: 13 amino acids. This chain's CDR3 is CASLPMGARKAFF. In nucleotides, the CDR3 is TGTGCCAGCCTCCCTATGGGGGCCAGAAAAGCTTTCTTT.

CDR3 loop: CASTSGLAGVNEQFF. In DNA form, the CDR3 reads TGTGCCAGCACCTCAGGGCTAGCGGGAGTCAATGAGCAGTTCTTC. This sequence joins TRBV27 and TRBJ2-1; 10 positions match TRBD2. Unmatched junction bases numbered 9, after V lost 7 bases and J lost 6 bases. This CDR3 spans 15 amino acids. Germline CDR1 is MNHEY and CDR2 is SMNVEV (reference sequence).

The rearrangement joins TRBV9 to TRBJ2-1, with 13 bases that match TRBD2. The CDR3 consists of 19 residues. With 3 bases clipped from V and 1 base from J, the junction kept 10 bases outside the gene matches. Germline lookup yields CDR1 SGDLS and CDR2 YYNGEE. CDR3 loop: CASSAGLAGVKGSYNEQFF. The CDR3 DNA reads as TGTGCCAGCAGCGCCGGACTAGCGGGAGTGAAGGGTTCCTACAATGAGCAGTTCTTC.

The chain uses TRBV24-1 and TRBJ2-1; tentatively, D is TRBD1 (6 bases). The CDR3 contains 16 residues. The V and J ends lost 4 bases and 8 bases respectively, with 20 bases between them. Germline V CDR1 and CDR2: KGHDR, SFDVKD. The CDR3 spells CATSETGTLAPYEQFF. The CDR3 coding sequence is TGTGCCACCAGTGAAACCGGGACACTGGCTCCCTATGAGCAGTTCTTC.

CDR3 DNA: TGTGCCAGCAGCAAGTCTAGCGGGAGAATTGCGTACAATGAGCAGTTCTTC. Protein: CASSKSSGRIAYNEQFF. The chain carries TRBV21-1 and TRBJ2-1; TRBD2, the D gene given by the table, was not confirmed from the DNA. TRBV21-1 is annotated as a pseudogene. This CDR3 has 17 amino acids.

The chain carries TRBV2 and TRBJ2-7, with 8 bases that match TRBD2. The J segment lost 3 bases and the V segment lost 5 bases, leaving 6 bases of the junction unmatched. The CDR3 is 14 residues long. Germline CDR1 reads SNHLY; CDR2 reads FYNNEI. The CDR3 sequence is CASSYGTRDYEQYF. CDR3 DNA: TGTGCCAGCAGTTACGGGACTAGGGACTACGAGCAGTACTTC.

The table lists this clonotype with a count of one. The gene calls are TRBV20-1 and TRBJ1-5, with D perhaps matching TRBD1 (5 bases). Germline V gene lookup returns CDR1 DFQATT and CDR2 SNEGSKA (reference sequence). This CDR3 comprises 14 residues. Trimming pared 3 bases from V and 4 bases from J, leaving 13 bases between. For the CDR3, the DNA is TGCAGTGCTAGGGGGACGAGAGGGAATCAGCCCCAGCATTTT. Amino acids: CSARGTRGNQPQHF.

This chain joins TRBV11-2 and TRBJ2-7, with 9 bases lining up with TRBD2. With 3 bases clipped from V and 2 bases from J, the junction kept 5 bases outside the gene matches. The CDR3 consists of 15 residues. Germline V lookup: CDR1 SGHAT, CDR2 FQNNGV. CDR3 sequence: CASSLLGGRAYEQYF. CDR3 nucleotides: TGTGCCAGCAGCTTGCTGGGCGGGAGGGCCTACGAGCAGTACTTC. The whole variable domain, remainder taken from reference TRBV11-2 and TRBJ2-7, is EAGVAQSPRYKIIEKRQSVAFWCNPISGHATLYWYQQILGQGPKLLIQFQNNGVVDDSQLPKDRFSAERLKGVDSTLKIQPAKLEDSAVYLCASSLLGGRAYEQYFGPGTRLTVT.

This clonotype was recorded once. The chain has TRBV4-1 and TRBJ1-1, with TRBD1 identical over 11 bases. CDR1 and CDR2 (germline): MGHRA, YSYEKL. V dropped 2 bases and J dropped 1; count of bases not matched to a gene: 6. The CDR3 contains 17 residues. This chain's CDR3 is CASSQHPGQGENTEAFF. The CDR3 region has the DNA TGCGCCAGCAGCCAACATCCGGGACAGGGGGAGAACACTGAAGCTTTCTTT.

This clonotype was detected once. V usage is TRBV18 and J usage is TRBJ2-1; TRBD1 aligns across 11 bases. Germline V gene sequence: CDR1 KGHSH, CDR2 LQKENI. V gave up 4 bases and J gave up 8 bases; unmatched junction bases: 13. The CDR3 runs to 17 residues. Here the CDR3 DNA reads TGTGCCAGCTCACTATCCGGGACAGGGGGGGAAGAGGATGAGCAGTTCTTC. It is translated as CASSLSGTGGEEDEQFF.

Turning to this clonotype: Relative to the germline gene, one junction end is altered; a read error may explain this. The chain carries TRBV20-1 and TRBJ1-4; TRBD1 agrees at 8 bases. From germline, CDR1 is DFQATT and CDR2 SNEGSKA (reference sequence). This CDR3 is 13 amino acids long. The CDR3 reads CSARVDRAEKLFF. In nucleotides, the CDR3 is TGCAGTGCAAGAGTGGACAGGGCTGAAAAACTGTTTTTT.

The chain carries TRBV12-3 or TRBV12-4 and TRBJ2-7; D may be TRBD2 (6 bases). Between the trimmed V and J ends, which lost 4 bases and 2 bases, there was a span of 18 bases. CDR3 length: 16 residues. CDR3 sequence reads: CASSSTLVGGPYEQYF. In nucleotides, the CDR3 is TGTGCCAGCAGTTCTACCCTAGTGGGAGGTCCCTACGAGCAGTACTTC.

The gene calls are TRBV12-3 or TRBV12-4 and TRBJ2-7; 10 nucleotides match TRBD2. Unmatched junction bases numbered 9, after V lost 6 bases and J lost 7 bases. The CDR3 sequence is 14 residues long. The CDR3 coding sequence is TGTGCCAGCAGCCGGACTAGCGGACTGTGGGAGCAGTACTTC. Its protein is CASSRTSGLWEQYF.

The CDR3 sequence is CASSDGRGTTEAFF. In DNA, the CDR3 is TGTGCCAGCAGTGACGGCAGGGGAACGACTGAAGCTTTCTTT. The rearrangement links TRBV2 to TRBJ1-1; D might be TRBD1 (6 bases). Deletions cut 3 bases from V and 5 bases from J, with 13 bases between. The CDR3 has 14 residues. The germline V gene encodes CDR1 SNHLY and CDR2 FYNNEI.

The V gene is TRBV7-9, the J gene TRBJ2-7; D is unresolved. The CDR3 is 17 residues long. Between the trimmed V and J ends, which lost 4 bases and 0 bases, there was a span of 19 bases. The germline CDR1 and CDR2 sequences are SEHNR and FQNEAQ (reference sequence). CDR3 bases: TGTGCCAGCAGCTCCGACTTGCGCGCCTATAGCTCCTACGAGCAGTACTTC. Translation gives CASSSDLRAYSSYEQYF. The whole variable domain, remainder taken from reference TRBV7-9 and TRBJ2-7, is DTGVSQNPRHKITKRGQNVTFRCDPISEHNRLYWYRQTLGQGPEFLTYFQNEAQLEKSRLLSDRFSAERPKGSFSTLEIQRTEQGDSAMYLCASSSDLRAYSSYEQYFGPGTRLTVT.

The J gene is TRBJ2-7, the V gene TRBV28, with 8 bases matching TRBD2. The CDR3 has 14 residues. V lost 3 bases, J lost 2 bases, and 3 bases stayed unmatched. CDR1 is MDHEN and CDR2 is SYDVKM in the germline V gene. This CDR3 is CASSLTSEAYEQYF. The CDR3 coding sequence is TGTGCCAGCAGTTTGACTAGCGAAGCCTACGAGCAGTACTTC. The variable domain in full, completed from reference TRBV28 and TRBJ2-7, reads DVKVTQSSRYLVKRTGEKVFLECVQDMDHENMFWYRQDPGLGLRLIYFSYDVKMKEKGDIPEGYSVSREKKERFSLILESASTNQTSMYLCASSLTSEAYEQYFGPGTRLTVT.

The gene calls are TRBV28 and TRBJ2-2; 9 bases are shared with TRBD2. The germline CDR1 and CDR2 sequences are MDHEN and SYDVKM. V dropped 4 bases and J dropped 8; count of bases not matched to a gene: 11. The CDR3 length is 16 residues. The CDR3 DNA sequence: TGTGCCAGCAGTTCCTCGCGGGAGGGCCTTGGGGGGGAGCTGTTTTTT. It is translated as CASSSSREGLGGELFF.

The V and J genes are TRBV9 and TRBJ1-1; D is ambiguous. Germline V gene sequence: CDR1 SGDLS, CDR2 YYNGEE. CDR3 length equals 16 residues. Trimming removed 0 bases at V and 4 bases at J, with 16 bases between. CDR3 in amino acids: CASSVGDGYGVTEAFF. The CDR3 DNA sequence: TGTGCCAGCAGCGTAGGGGATGGGTATGGAGTCACTGAAGCTTTCTTT.

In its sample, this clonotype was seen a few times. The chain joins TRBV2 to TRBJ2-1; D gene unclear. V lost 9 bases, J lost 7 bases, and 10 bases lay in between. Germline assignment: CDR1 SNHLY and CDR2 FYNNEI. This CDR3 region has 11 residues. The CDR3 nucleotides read TGTGCCAGTTTGGTTGGGAATGAGCAGTTCTTC. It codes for CASLVGNEQFF.

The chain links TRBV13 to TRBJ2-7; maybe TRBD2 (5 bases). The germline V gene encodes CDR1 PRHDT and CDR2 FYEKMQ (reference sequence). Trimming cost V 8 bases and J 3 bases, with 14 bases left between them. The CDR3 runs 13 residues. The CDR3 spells CASRRSLVYEQYF. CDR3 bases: TGTGCCAGCCGGAGGTCGCTTGTCTACGAGCAGTACTTC.

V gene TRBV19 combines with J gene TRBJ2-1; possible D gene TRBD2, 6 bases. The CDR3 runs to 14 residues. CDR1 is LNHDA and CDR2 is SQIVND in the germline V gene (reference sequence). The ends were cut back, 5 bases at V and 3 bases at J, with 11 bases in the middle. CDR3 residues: CASSLTSGYNEQFF. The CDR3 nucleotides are TGTGCCAGTAGTTTGACTAGTGGCTACAATGAGCAGTTCTTC.